A selection of T cell receptor beta chains follows, all from one sample in a study of blood T cell repertoires in COVID-19. Sequencing was performed with immunoSEQ multiplex PCR; in TCRdb, only in-frame clones are kept and a portion is missing. The table shows under 450,000 clones, with roughly 77% occurring only once. The source material was peripheral blood. Source of these receptors: a human donor with acute or convalescent COVID-19. The donor label of this sample is uncertain. Each CDR3 is given with its conserved first and last residue. A D gene is named only where the DNA matches it firmly. Clone size is not always given. Where it is, it says once, few, many or a class for expanded clones.

v_gene,len,abundance,d_gene,j_gene,CDR3nt,CDR3aa
TRBV2,11,-,-,TRBJ1-1,TGTGCCAGCGAGGAGGGGACTGAAGCTTTCTTT,CASEEGTEAFF
TRBV9,14,-,TRBD1,TRBJ2-7,TGTGCCAGCAGCGTAGGGACAGGGGATCGCGAGCAGTACTTC,CASSVGTGDREQYF
TRBV28,17,few,TRBD1,TRBJ1-2,TGTGCCACCAGCACGGGTTCCGGGACAGGGGGCGCCTATGGCTACACCTTC,CATSTGSGTGGAYGYTF
TRBV3-1/TRBV3-2,15,-,TRBD2,TRBJ2-5,TGTGCCAGCAGCCAGAGGACTAGCGGGGGGGGGACCCAGTACTTC,CASSQRTSGGGTQYF
TRBV5-1,16,-,-,TRBJ2-3,TGCGCCAGCAGCCCGGGACTCCAACCCGTCGGGGATACGCAGTATTTT,CASSPGLQPVGDTQYF
TRBV18,14,few,-,TRBJ1-5,TGTGCCAGCTCACCGGTGTCCCAGAATCAGCCCCAGCATTTT,CASSPVSQNQPQHF
TRBV14,15,-,TRBD1,TRBJ1-1,TGTGCCAGCAGCCGGGACAGGGTCGGGAGGACTGAAGCTTTCTTT,CASSRDRVGRTEAFF
TRBV4-2,15,-,-,TRBJ2-1,TGTGCCAGCAGCCAAGCAATAGGGGGTAGGGGTGAGCAGTTCTTC,CASSQAIGGRGEQFF
TRBV7-8,15,few,TRBD1,TRBJ1-2,TGTGCCAGCAGCTTTGAAGTGTCGACAGGGGGAGGCTACACCTTC,CASSFEVSTGGGYTF
TRBV5-4,16,-,-,TRBJ2-5,TGTGCCAGCAGCCCAGTCACGGGAGGGGGCCCAGAGACCCAGTACTTC,CASSPVTGGGPETQYF
TRBV5-6,19,-,TRBD1,TRBJ1-5,TGTGCCAGCAGCTTGGCCCAGGGGGCTCTGGGATATAGCAATCAGCCCCAGCATTTT,CASSLAQGALGYSNQPQHF
TRBV5-5,18,once,-,TRBJ2-5,TGTGCCAGCAGCTTTGGCCTCCTTCTTAGTGGGAGTCAAGAGACCCAGTACTTC,CASSFGLLLSGSQETQYF
TRBV6-1,16,few,-,TRBJ2-5,TGTGCCAGCAGTGAACCGGGATCACCAGGACGGGAGACCCAGTACTTC,CASSEPGSPGRETQYF
TRBV7-6,18,-,TRBD1,TRBJ1-1,TGTGCCAGCAGCTTAGCTCCCCTCCTACAGGGGGGGAACACTGAAGCTTTCTTT,CASSLAPLLQGGNTEAFF
TRBV2,14,-,-,TRBJ1-6,TGTGCCAGCAGCGTCGATCGGGGGAATTCACCCCTCCACTTT,CASSVDRGNSPLHF
TRBV6-5,15,-,TRBD2,TRBJ2-1,TGTGCCACCAAGGGAGGCGGGACTAGTTTAGGTGAGCAGTTCTTC,CATKGGGTSLGEQFF
TRBV10-2,13,-,-,TRBJ1-2,TGCGCCAGCAGTGACCCGGGGGGATATGGCTACACCTTC,CASSDPGGYGYTF
TRBV7-9,16,-,-,TRBJ1-1,TGTGCCAGCAGCGCTTCCCCGACACAACGGAACACTGAAGCTTTCTTT,CASSASPTQRNTEAFF